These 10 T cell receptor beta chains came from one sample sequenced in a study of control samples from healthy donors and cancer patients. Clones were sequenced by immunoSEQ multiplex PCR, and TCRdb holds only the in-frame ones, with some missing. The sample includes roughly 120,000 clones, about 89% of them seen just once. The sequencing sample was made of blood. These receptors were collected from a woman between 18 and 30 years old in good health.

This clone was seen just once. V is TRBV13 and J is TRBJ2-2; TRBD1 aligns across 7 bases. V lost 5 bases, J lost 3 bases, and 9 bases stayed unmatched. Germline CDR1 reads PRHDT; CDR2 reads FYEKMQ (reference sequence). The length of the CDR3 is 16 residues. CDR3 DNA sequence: TGTGCCAGCAGCGATACACAGGGGAGTCACACCGGGGAGCTGTTTTTT. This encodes CASSDTQGSHTGELFF.

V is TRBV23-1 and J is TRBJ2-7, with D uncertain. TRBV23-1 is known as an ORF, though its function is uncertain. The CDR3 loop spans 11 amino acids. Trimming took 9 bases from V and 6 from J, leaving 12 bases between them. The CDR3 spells CASFCCLEQYF. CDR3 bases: TGCGCCAGTTTTTGTTGTCTCGAGCAGTACTTC.

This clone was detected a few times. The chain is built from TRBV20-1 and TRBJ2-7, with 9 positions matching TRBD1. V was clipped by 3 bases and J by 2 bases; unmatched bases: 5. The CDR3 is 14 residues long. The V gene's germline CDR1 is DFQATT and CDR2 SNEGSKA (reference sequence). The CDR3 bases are TGCAGTGCTAGTCCACAGGGGGCGACCTACGAGCAGTACTTC. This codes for CSASPQGATYEQYF.

CDR3 nucleotides: TGTGCCAGCAGCGTATATCGGAACACCGGGGAGCTGTTTTTT. This translates into CASSVYRNTGELFF. This chain uses TRBV9 with TRBJ2-2; D gene uncertain. Trimming removed 1 base at V and 1 base at J, with 5 bases between. This CDR3 comprises 14 residues. From germline, CDR1 is SGDLS and CDR2 YYNGEE.

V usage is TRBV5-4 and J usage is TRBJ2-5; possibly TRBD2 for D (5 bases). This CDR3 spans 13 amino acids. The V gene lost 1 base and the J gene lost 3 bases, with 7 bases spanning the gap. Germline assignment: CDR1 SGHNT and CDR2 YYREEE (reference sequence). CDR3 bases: TGTGCCAGCAGCTTGTCCGGGGAAGAGACCCAGTACTTC. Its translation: CASSLSGEETQYF.

The chain's CDR3 is CASSNPRGGVNTEAFF. CDR3 sequence (DNA): TGTGCCAGCAGCAACCCACGTGGGGGAGTGAACACTGAAGCTTTCTTT. V usage is TRBV21-1 and J usage is TRBJ1-1. TRBV21-1 is designated a pseudogene. The CDR3 consists of 16 residues.

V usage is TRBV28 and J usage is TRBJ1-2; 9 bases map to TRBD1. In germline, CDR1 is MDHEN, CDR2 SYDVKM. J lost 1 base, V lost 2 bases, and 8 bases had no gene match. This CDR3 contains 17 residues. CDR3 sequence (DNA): TGTGCCAGCAGTTTAATACCCGGGACAGGGAGTAACTATGGCTACACCTTC. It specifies CASSLIPGTGSNYGYTF.

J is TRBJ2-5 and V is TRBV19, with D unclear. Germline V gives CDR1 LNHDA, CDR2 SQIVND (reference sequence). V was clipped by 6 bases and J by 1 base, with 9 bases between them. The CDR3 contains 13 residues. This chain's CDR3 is CASSHPPQETQYF. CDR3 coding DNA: TGTGCCAGTAGCCACCCCCCCCAAGAGACCCAGTACTTC.

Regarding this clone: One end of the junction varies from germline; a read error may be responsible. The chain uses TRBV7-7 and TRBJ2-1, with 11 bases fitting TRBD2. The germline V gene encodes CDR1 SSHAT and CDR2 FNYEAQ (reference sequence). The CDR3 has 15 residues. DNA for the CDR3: TGTGCTAGCAGCAAGACTAGCGGGATCTACAATGAGCAGTTCTTC. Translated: CASSKTSGIYNEQFF.

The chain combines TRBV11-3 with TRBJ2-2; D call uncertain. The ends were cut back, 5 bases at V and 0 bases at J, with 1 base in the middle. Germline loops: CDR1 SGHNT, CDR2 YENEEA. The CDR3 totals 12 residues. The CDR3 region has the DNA TGTGCCAGCAGCCCGAACACCGGGGAGCTGTTTTTT. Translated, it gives CASSPNTGELFF.